This is a list of T cell receptor beta chains from one sample in a study of blood T cell repertoires in COVID-19. Some clones are missing from TCRdb's copy, which holds only in-frame ones; the method was immunoSEQ multiplex PCR. The table lists about 330,000 clones, about 87% of them singletons, with over 4.5% in the top ten. Sequencing used PBMCs or T cells enriched from blood (not recorded which). These receptors came from a man aged 30-40 years who had recovered from COVID-19. CDR3s include the opening cysteine and the closing phenylalanine or tryptophan. Each record gives: V gene, D gene, J gene, clone size, CDR3 DNA, CDR3 protein. The D gene is left open where the match is weak. Only part of the rows carry a size: once, few, many, or a class if the clone is expanded.

V: TRBV9
D: -
J: TRBJ1-1
size: -
DNA: TGTGCCAGCAGCGTAGCAGGAAAAGGGGACACTGAAGCTTTCTTT
CDR3: CASSVAGKGDTEAFF

V: TRBV2
D: TRBD1
J: TRBJ1-1
size: few
DNA: TGTGCCAGCAGTACCGACAGGGGTACTGAAGCTTTCTTT
CDR3: CASSTDRGTEAFF

V: TRBV7-9
D: -
J: TRBJ1-2
size: -
DNA: TGTGCCAGCAGCCTTAGAGAGAAATCATCATATGGCTACACCTTC
CDR3: CASSLREKSSYGYTF

V: TRBV19
D: TRBD1
J: TRBJ1-4
size: -
DNA: TGTGCCAGTAGTATTTACGGGACAGATGAAAAACTGTTTTTT
CDR3: CASSIYGTDEKLFF

V: TRBV5-8
D: -
J: TRBJ1-5
size: -
DNA: TGTGCCAGCAGCTTGAGGCGGGGGGATAGCAATCAGCCCCAGCATTTT
CDR3: CASSLRRGDSNQPQHF

V: TRBV3-1/TRBV3-2
D: -
J: TRBJ2-3
size: -
DNA: TGTGCCAGCAGCCAAGATAGTAGAAGCGGAAGCACAGATACGCAGTATTTT
CDR3: CASSQDSRSGSTDTQYF

V: TRBV19
D: -
J: TRBJ1-6
size: -
DNA: TGTGCCAGTAGTCCCAAAGGCAGGGTTGTGAATTCACCCCTCCACTTT
CDR3: CASSPKGRVVNSPLHF

V: TRBV9
D: TRBD2
J: TRBJ2-2
size: -
DNA: TGTGCCAGCAGCGTAGGACTAGCCAGTAACACCGGGGAGCTGTTTTTT
CDR3: CASSVGLASNTGELFF

V: TRBV28
D: TRBD1
J: TRBJ1-5
size: -
DNA: TGTGCCAGCAGGGGGACAGGGTCCACCTTCAATCAGCCCCAGCATTTT
CDR3: CASRGTGSTFNQPQHF

V: TRBV27
D: -
J: TRBJ2-1
size: -
DNA: TGTGCCAGCAGTTTCGGGGGACCTTACAATGAGCAGTTCTTC
CDR3: CASSFGGPYNEQFF

V: TRBV10-3
D: TRBD1
J: TRBJ1-1
size: once
DNA: TGTGCCATCAGGCTCACATCAGGACAGGCGAACACTGAAGCTTTCTTT
CDR3: CAIRLTSGQANTEAFF

V: TRBV28
D: TRBD1
J: TRBJ1-6
size: once
DNA: TGTGCCAGCAGACCGGGACAGGGGGGTTCACCCCTCCACTTT
CDR3: CASRPGQGGSPLHF

V: TRBV5-1
D: -
J: TRBJ1-1
size: once
DNA: TGCGCCAGCAGCTTGGGGCAACCGCAGGGGTCGCCTGAAGCTTTCTTT
CDR3: CASSLGQPQGSPEAFF

V: TRBV9
D: -
J: TRBJ1-2
size: -
DNA: TGTGCCAGCAGCACTGCCGGGACACTTAACTATGGCTACACCTTC
CDR3: CASSTAGTLNYGYTF

V: TRBV5-6
D: TRBD1
J: TRBJ1-2
size: -
DNA: TGTGCCAGCAGCGACGGACAGGGAAACTATGGCTACACCTTC
CDR3: CASSDGQGNYGYTF

V: TRBV19
D: -
J: TRBJ1-5
size: few
DNA: TGTGCCAGTAGTATAGACAGGCCACGTATTAGCAATCAGCCCCAGCATTTT
CDR3: CASSIDRPRISNQPQHF

V: TRBV11-3
D: TRBD1
J: TRBJ2-2
size: few
DNA: TGTGCCAGCAGCCGCGGGTTTGGACAGGGTACGAACACCGGGGAGCTGTTTTTT
CDR3: CASSRGFGQGTNTGELFF

V: TRBV5-6
D: -
J: TRBJ1-1
size: few
DNA: TGTGCCAGCAGCTACGGGGGGGCGACTGAAGCTTTCTTT
CDR3: CASSYGGATEAFF

V: TRBV29-1
D: -
J: TRBJ2-5
size: -
DNA: TGCAGCGTTGACGGGCGGGATTACGTGGAGACCCAGTACTTC
CDR3: CSVDGRDYVETQYF

V: TRBV28
D: TRBD1
J: TRBJ1-2
size: -
DNA: TGTGCCATTTCGGACAGGGCCCGTCGGGATGGCTACACCTTC
CDR3: CAISDRARRDGYTF

V: TRBV3-1/TRBV3-2
D: TRBD1
J: TRBJ1-4
size: -
DNA: TGTGCCAGCAGCCAGGATATCAGACAGGGGACGCCTGTGCATAATGAAAAACTGTTTTTT
CDR3: CASSQDIRQGTPVHNEKLFF

V: TRBV11-3
D: -
J: TRBJ2-3
size: -
DNA: TGTGCCAGCAGCTTAGATGGGACTAGCACAGATACGCAGTATTTT
CDR3: CASSLDGTSTDTQYF

V: TRBV2
D: TRBD1
J: TRBJ2-3
size: -
DNA: TGTGCCAGCCGGGACAGATATAGCACAGATACGCAGTATTTT
CDR3: CASRDRYSTDTQYF

V: TRBV5-1
D: TRBD2
J: TRBJ2-5
size: -
DNA: TGCGCCAGCAGCTTGGGTCTAGCGGGGGGTCAAGAGACCCAGTACTTC
CDR3: CASSLGLAGGQETQYF

V: TRBV10-2
D: -
J: TRBJ1-2
size: -
DNA: TGCGCCAGCAGTGAGTCGGTACGGTCTAACTATGGCTACACCTTC
CDR3: CASSESVRSNYGYTF

V: TRBV28
D: -
J: TRBJ1-5
size: -
DNA: TGTGCCAGCAGTCCCAGGGGACCGGCCAATCAGCCCCAGCATTTT
CDR3: CASSPRGPANQPQHF

V: TRBV5-6
D: TRBD1
J: TRBJ2-3
size: -
DNA: TGTGCCAGCAGCTCGGACAGGGGACTCACAGATACGCAGTATTTT
CDR3: CASSSDRGLTDTQYF

V: TRBV5-4
D: -
J: TRBJ2-3
size: once
DNA: TGTGCCAGCAGCCAGACTACTAGGACCACAGATACGCAGTATTTT
CDR3: CASSQTTRTTDTQYF

V: TRBV18
D: -
J: TRBJ2-5
size: -
DNA: TGTGCCAGCTCACCGGGACTGCCCAAAGAGACCCAGTACTTC
CDR3: CASSPGLPKETQYF

V: TRBV3-1/TRBV3-2
D: TRBD1
J: TRBJ2-3
size: -
DNA: TGTGCCAGCAGCCAAAATCTTTGGGACAGTCGGAATACGCAGTATTTT
CDR3: CASSQNLWDSRNTQYF

V: TRBV5-1
D: TRBD2
J: TRBJ2-3
size: few
DNA: TGCGCCAGCAGCTTGTTTCTTAGCGGGGGGAGCACAGATACGCAGTATTTT
CDR3: CASSLFLSGGSTDTQYF

V: TRBV5-1
D: -
J: TRBJ2-6
size: -
DNA: TGCGCCAGCAGCTTGGCGGGCTCTGGGGCCAACGTCCTGACTTTC
CDR3: CASSLAGSGANVLTF

V: TRBV30
D: TRBD1
J: TRBJ1-4
size: once
DNA: TGTGCCTCACGGACAGGGGTCTATAATGAAAAACTGTTTTTT
CDR3: CASRTGVYNEKLFF

V: TRBV11-3
D: -
J: TRBJ2-3
size: -
DNA: TGTGCCAGCAGCTTAGGCAGTTCAGGGCTCACAGATACGCAGTATTTT
CDR3: CASSLGSSGLTDTQYF

V: TRBV6-5
D: TRBD1
J: TRBJ1-1
size: -
DNA: TGTGCCAGCAGAACAGGGGGAGGGACTGAAGCTTTCTTT
CDR3: CASRTGGGTEAFF

V: TRBV6-5
D: -
J: TRBJ1-5
size: -
DNA: TGTGCCAGCAGTAGTAGTTTAGGAGGCAATCAGCCCCAGCATTTT
CDR3: CASSSSLGGNQPQHF

V: TRBV7-9
D: -
J: TRBJ2-7
size: -
DNA: TGTGCCAGCAGCTCATCTAGAGAGCAGTACTTC
CDR3: CASSSSREQYF

V: TRBV30
D: -
J: TRBJ2-7
size: once
DNA: TGTGCCTGGAGTCCAGGGGCCGCCTACGAGCAGTACTTC
CDR3: CAWSPGAAYEQYF

V: TRBV6-5
D: TRBD1
J: TRBJ1-1
size: -
DNA: TGTGCCAGCAGTACAAACAGGGGGAGGAACACTGAAGCTTTCTTT
CDR3: CASSTNRGRNTEAFF

V: TRBV3-1/TRBV3-2
D: TRBD2
J: TRBJ2-3
size: -
DNA: TGTGCCAGCAGCCGATACCCGGCCCTAGCGGGGGAGACGAGCACAGATACGCAGTATTTT
CDR3: CASSRYPALAGETSTDTQYF

V: TRBV6-5
D: TRBD1
J: TRBJ1-5
size: -
DNA: TGTGCCAGCAATCCCGACAGGGGGGTCAATCAGCCCCAGCATTTT
CDR3: CASNPDRGVNQPQHF

V: TRBV21-1
D: -
J: TRBJ1-4
size: -
DNA: TGTGCCAGCAGCAAAGCCTCACGGGACAGTCTCCCAACTAATGAAAAACTGTTTTTT
CDR3: CASSKASRDSLPTNEKLFF

V: TRBV6-5
D: TRBD1
J: TRBJ2-3
size: -
DNA: TGTGCCAGCACCCTGGACAGGGGGCGGGATACGCAGTATTTT
CDR3: CASTLDRGRDTQYF

V: TRBV7-6
D: TRBD2
J: TRBJ2-1
size: -
DNA: TGTGCCAGCAGCTCGGGACTAGCGGCTTACAATGAGCAGTTCTTC
CDR3: CASSSGLAAYNEQFF

V: TRBV29-1
D: -
J: TRBJ1-1
size: -
DNA: TGCAGCGTTGTTAAGCGAGGGAACACTGAAGCTTTCTTT
CDR3: CSVVKRGNTEAFF

V: TRBV6-2/TRBV6-3
D: TRBD2
J: TRBJ2-1
size: -
DNA: TGTGCCAGCAGCAGAGGTACTAGCGGGATATACAATGAGCAGTTCTTC
CDR3: CASSRGTSGIYNEQFF

V: TRBV10-1
D: TRBD1
J: TRBJ2-7
size: -
DNA: TGCGCCAGGAGGGACAGCTCCTACGAGCAGTACTTC
CDR3: CARRDSSYEQYF

V: TRBV11-2
D: -
J: TRBJ1-1
size: -
DNA: TGTGCCAGCAGCTTACAGGGTAGGAACACTGAAGCTTTCTTT
CDR3: CASSLQGRNTEAFF

V: TRBV7-9
D: -
J: TRBJ2-7
size: once
DNA: TGTGCCAGCAGCTTAGCGGAGGGGATCGTCCACGAGCAGTACTTC
CDR3: CASSLAEGIVHEQYF

V: TRBV2
D: TRBD2
J: TRBJ2-7
size: -
DNA: TGTGCCAGCAGTGAACCCCGACTAGCGGGGGATTACGAGCAGTACTTC
CDR3: CASSEPRLAGDYEQYF

V: TRBV14
D: -
J: TRBJ1-1
size: -
DNA: TGTGCCAGCAGCCAAGGCTCGGGGGTTGGTGCTTTCTTT
CDR3: CASSQGSGVGAFF